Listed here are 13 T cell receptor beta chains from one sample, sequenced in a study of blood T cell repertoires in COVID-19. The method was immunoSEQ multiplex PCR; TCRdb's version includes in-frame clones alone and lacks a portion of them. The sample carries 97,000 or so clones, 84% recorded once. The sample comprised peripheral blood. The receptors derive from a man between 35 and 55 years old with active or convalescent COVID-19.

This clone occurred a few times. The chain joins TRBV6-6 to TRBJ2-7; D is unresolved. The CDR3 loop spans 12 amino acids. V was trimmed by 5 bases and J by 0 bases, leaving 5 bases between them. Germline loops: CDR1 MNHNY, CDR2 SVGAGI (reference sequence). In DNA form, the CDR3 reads TGTGCCAGCAGTGCGGACTCCTACGAGCAGTACTTC. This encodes CASSADSYEQYF.

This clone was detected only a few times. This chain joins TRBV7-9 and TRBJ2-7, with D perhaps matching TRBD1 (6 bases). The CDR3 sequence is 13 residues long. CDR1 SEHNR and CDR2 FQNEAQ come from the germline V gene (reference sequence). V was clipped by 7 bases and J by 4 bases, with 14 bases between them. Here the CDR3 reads CASTADSYYEQYF. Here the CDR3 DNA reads TGTGCCAGCACCGCGGACAGCTATTACGAGCAGTACTTC.

CDR3 DNA: TGTGCCAGCAGCTTAAGGCCAGGGGCTGAAAAACTGTTTTTT. As protein: CASSLRPGAEKLFF. J is TRBJ1-4 and V is TRBV11-2; D perhaps matches TRBD1 (6 bases). The CDR3 consists of 14 residues. Germline CDR1 SGHAT, CDR2 FQNNGV. V lost 2 bases to trimming and J lost 7 bases, with 11 bases between them.

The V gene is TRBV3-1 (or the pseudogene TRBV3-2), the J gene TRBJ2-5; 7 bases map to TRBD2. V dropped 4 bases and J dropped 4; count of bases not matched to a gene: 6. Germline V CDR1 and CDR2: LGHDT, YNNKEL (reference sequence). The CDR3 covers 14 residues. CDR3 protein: CASSPSGARETQYF. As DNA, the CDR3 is TGTGCCAGCAGCCCGAGCGGGGCCCGAGAGACCCAGTACTTC.

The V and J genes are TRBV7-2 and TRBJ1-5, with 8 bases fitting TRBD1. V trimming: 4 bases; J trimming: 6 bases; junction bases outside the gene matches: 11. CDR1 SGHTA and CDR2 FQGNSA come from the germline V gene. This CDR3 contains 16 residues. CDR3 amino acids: CASSSRGQGRRQPQHF. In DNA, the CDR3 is TGTGCCAGCAGCTCAAGAGGACAGGGACGACGTCAGCCCCAGCATTTT.

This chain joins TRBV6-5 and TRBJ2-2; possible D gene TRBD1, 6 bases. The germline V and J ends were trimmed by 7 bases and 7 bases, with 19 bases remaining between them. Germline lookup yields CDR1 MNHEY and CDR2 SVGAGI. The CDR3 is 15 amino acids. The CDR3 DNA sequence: TGTGCCAGCATTACCACCCAGGGGTATCACGGGGAGCTGTTTTTT. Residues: CASITTQGYHGELFF.

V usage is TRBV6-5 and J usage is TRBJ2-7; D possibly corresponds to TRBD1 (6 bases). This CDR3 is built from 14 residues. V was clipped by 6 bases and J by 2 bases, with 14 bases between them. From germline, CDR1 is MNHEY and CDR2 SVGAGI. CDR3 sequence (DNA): TGTGCCAGCAGCCTGAGACAGGAGACCTACGAGCAGTACTTC. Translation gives CASSLRQETYEQYF.

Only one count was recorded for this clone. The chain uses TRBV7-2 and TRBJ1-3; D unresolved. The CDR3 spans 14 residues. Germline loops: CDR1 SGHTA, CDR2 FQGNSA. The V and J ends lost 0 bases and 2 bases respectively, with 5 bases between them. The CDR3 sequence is CASSLASAGNTIYF. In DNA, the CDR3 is TGTGCCAGCAGCTTAGCGTCGGCTGGAAACACCATATATTTT.

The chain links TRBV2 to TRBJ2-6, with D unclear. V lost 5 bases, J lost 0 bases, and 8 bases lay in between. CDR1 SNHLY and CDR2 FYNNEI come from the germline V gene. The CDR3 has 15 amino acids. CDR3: CASSFSRSGANVLTF. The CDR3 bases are TGTGCCAGCAGTTTTAGTCGCTCTGGGGCCAACGTCCTGACTTTC.

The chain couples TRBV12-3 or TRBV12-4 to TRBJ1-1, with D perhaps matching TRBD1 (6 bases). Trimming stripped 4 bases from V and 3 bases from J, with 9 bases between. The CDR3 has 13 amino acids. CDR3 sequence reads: CASSSRQDTEAFF. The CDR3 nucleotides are TGTGCCAGCAGTTCCCGACAGGACACTGAAGCTTTCTTT.

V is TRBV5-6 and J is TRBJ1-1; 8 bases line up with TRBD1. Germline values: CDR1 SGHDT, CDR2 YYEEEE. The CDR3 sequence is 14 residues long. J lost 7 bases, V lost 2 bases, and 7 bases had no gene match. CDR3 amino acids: CASSFGRGPLEAFF. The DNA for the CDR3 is TGTGCCAGCAGCTTCGGCAGGGGGCCACTTGAAGCTTTCTTT.

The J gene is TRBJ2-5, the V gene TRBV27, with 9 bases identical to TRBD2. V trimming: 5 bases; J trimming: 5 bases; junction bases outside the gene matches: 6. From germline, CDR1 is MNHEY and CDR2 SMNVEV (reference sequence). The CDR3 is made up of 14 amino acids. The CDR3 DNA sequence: TGTGCCAGCAGTAGGGGGACTAGCAGGGAGACCCAGTACTTC. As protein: CASSRGTSRETQYF.

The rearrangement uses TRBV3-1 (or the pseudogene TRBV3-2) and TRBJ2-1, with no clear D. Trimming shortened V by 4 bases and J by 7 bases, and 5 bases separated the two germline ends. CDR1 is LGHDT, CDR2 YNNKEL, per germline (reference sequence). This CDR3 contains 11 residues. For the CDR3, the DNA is TGTGCCAGCAGCCGGGCGAATGAGCAGTTCTTC. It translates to CASSRANEQFF.